This record covers a single T cell receptor (beta chain). The antigen is not known. Profiled with immunoSEQ multiplex PCR; TCRdb holds only in-frame clones, not every one. The sample consists of 200,000 or so clones, around 84% of them appearing once. Germline lookup yields CDR1 LNHDA and CDR2 SQIVND (reference sequence). CDR3 length: 13 residues. The germline V and J ends were trimmed by 10 bases and 0 bases, with 11 bases remaining between them. The validation cohort, a group of roughly 120 subjects, included the donors and was separate from the roughly 670-subject first cohort. This sample is drawn from a study of cytomegalovirus exposure and HLA in healthy donors. Overall study results and limits: Usually a TCR sequence was rare, but some public TCRs were found in many donors. The classifier was said to identify cytomegalovirus status with high specificity and sensitivity.

This clonotype was sampled from a woman aged 30 to 39 in good health and CMV-seropositive. Sequenced sample: PBMCs. This chain uses TRBV19 with TRBJ2-3, with D possibly called TRBD1 or TRBD2 (5 bases each). CDR3 region: CATSRQSTDTQYF. For the CDR3, the DNA is TGTGCCACTAGCCGACAGAGCACAGATACGCAGTATTTT.